The 6 T cell receptor beta chains below were found in one sample sequenced in a study of glioma-infiltrating T cells after dendritic cell vaccination. Assay: immunoSEQ multiplex PCR; the TCRdb copy retains only in-frame clones and omits some. This table holds 80,000 to 100,000 clones, around 80% found once. The sequences come from blood, collected before dendritic cell vaccination. Receptor source: a human donor with glioblastoma.

V usage is TRBV18 and J usage is TRBJ1-1, with D tentatively TRBD1 (6 bases). V was pared by 4 bases and J by 1 base, with 19 bases between. Germline CDR1 and CDR2: KGHSH and LQKENI. The CDR3 has 17 residues. CDR3 sequence: CASSLIPPGASNTEAFF. In DNA form, the CDR3 reads TGTGCCAGCTCACTCATACCCCCAGGGGCTTCGAACACTGAAGCTTTCTTT.

This clone was observed a handful of times. This chain connects TRBV6-1 to TRBJ2-7; tentative D call: TRBD2 (5 bases). V lost 5 bases, J lost 3 bases, and 17 bases lay in between. Germline CDR1 MNHNS, CDR2 SASEGT. The CDR3 sequence is 15 residues long. DNA of the CDR3: TGTGCCAGCAGTCGGGCGGGCGTGGGAGACTACGAGCAGTACTTC. Encoded protein: CASSRAGVGDYEQYF.

This clone was seen a single time. The J gene is TRBJ2-1, the V gene TRBV18; the match to TRBD2 covers 10 bases. The length of the CDR3 is 15 residues. Germline V gene data show CDR1 as KGHSH and CDR2 as LQKENI. With 5 bases clipped from V and 4 bases from J, the junction kept 5 bases outside the gene matches. The CDR3 DNA reads as TGTGCCAGCTCAGGACTAGCGGCCACATACAATGAGCAGTTCTTC. Translating gives CASSGLAATYNEQFF.

The V call is TRBV5-1, the J call TRBJ1-1; D gene ambiguous. Germline loops: CDR1 SGHRS, CDR2 YFSETQ. The CDR3 runs to 15 residues. V gave up 4 bases and J gave up 2 bases, with 15 bases separating them. The CDR3 DNA reads as TGCGCCAGCAGCCAGTTTGCCCAGATTAACACTGAAGCTTTCTTT. This encodes CASSQFAQINTEAFF.

The V call is TRBV6-6, the J call TRBJ1-1, with 7 bases lining up with TRBD1. Trimming at V came to 6 bases and at J to 1 base, leaving 8 bases not matched to a gene. The CDR3 loop spans 15 amino acids. From germline, CDR1 is MNHNY and CDR2 SVGAGI (reference sequence). As DNA, the CDR3 is TGTGCCAGCAGCCGAAGAGACAGGGAGAACACTGAAGCTTTCTTT. Its translation: CASSRRDRENTEAFF.

The gene calls are TRBV6-5 and TRBJ1-6, with 7 bases aligning to TRBD1. V trimming: 6 bases; J trimming: 8 bases; junction bases outside the gene matches: 7. Germline V gives CDR1 MNHEY, CDR2 SVGAGI. CDR3 length: 14 amino acids. The CDR3 spells CASRRQGGDSPLHF. CDR3 sequence (DNA): TGTGCCAGCAGGAGACAGGGTGGTGATTCACCCCTCCACTTT.